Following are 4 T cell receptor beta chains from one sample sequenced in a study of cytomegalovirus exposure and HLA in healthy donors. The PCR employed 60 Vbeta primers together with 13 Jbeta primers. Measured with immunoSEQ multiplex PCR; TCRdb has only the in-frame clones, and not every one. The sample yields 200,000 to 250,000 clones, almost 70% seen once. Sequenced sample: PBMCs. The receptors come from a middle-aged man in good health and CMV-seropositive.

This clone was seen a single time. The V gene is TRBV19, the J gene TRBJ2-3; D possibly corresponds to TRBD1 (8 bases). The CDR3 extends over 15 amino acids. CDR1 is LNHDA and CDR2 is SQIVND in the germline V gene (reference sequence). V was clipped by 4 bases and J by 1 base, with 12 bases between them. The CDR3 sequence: CASSTTGGGTDTQYF. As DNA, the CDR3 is TGTGCCAGTAGTACAACAGGGGGGGGCACAGATACGCAGTATTTT.

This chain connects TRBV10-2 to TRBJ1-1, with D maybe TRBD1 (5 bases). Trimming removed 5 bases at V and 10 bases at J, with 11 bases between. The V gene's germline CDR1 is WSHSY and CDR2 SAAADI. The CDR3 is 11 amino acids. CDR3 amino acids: CASSSLGVAFF. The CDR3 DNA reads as TGCGCCAGCAGTTCTTTAGGGGTAGCTTTCTTT.

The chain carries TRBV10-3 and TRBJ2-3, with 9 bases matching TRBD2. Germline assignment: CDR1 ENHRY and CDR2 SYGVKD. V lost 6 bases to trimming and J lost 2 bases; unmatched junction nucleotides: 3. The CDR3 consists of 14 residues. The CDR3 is CAIRQRGDTDTQYF. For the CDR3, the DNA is TGTGCCATCAGGCAGCGGGGGGACACAGATACGCAGTATTTT.

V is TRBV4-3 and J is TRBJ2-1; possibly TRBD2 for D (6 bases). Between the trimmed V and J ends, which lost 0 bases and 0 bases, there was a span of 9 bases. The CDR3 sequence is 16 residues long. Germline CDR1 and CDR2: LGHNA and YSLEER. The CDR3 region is CASSQEIGGSYNEQFF. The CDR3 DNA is TGCGCCAGCAGCCAAGAAATCGGGGGCTCCTACAATGAGCAGTTCTTC.